Shown below are 23 T cell receptor beta chains from a single sample sequenced in a study of cytomegalovirus exposure and HLA in healthy donors. The PCR made use of 60 Vbeta and 13 Jbeta primers. Only in-frame clones appear in the TCRdb table, and some are missing; sequencing was by immunoSEQ multiplex PCR. This sample has about 100,000 clones, with 84% found just once. The sample taken for sequencing was PBMCs. Every receptor here comes from a woman aged 18-29 years in good health and CMV-seronegative.

The chain is built from TRBV7-3 and TRBJ2-2, with 9 positions matching TRBD2. Per the germline V gene, CDR1 is SGHTA and CDR2 is FQGTGA. This CDR3 has 17 residues. The J segment lost 1 base and the V segment lost 2 bases, leaving 5 bases of the junction unmatched. Here the CDR3 reads CASSLSSSGKNTGELFF. Here the CDR3 DNA reads TGTGCCAGCAGCTTATCGTCTAGCGGGAAGAACACCGGGGAGCTGTTTTTT. Variable domain in full (rest from reference TRBV7-3 and TRBJ2-2): GAGVSQTPSNKVTEKGKYVELRCDPISGHTALYWYRQSLGQGPEFLIYFQGTGAADDSGLPNDRFFAVRPEGSVSTLKIQRTERGDSAVYLCASSLSSSGKNTGELFFGEGSRLTVL.

The rearrangement uses TRBV6-6 and TRBJ1-1; a weak D match, TRBD1 (6 bases). In germline, CDR1 is MNHNY, CDR2 SVGAGI (reference sequence). This CDR3 contains 14 residues. Trimming shortened V by 0 bases and J by 3 bases, and 8 bases separated the two germline ends. The CDR3 sequence is CASSYSRQDTEAFF. Here the CDR3 DNA reads TGTGCCAGCAGTTACTCAAGACAGGACACTGAAGCTTTCTTT.

The chain's CDR3 is CASSLGGRGGTNEKLFF. The CDR3 bases are TGTGCCAGCAGCTTAGGGGGCAGGGGAGGGACTAATGAAAAACTGTTTTTT. The gene calls are TRBV7-2 and TRBJ1-4, with TRBD1 as a possible D gene (6 bases). Looked up from germline, CDR1 is SGHTA and CDR2 is FQGNSA. The CDR3 runs 17 residues. Trimming shortened V by 1 base and J by 2 bases, and 14 bases separated the two germline ends.

V gene TRBV5-1 combines with J gene TRBJ2-1, with TRBD1 identical over 11 bases. CDR1 and CDR2 (germline): SGHRS, YFSETQ. The CDR3 is made up of 16 amino acids. V shed 4 bases and J 10 bases; nucleotides not matched to a gene: 13. The CDR3 region has the DNA TGCGCCAGCAGCCCCGCCCTATGGACAGGGGGCGGGGAGCAGTTCTTC. The encoded protein is CASSPALWTGGGEQFF.

This rearrangement joins TRBV5-1 to TRBJ2-3; possible D gene TRBD2, 5 bases. In germline, CDR1 is SGHRS, CDR2 YFSETQ. The CDR3 has 14 amino acids. Trimming took off 3 bases at V and 2 bases at J, with 10 bases between the two ends. The CDR3 sequence: CASSSDSYTDTQYF. CDR3 bases: TGCGCCAGCAGCTCGGACTCGTACACAGATACGCAGTATTTT.

The V call is TRBV6-5, the J call TRBJ2-1; D is perhaps TRBD2 (5 bases). Trimming took 3 bases from V and 4 from J, leaving 10 bases between them. This CDR3 is 14 amino acids long. Per the germline V gene, CDR1 is MNHEY and CDR2 is SVGAGI. The CDR3 nucleotides read TGTGCCAGCAGTTATGGGAGCGGATACAATGAGCAGTTCTTC. Translated, it gives CASSYGSGYNEQFF.

CDR3 amino acids: CASGKGLTGNTIYF. CDR3 coding DNA: TGTGCCAGCGGGAAGGGGTTAACTGGAAACACCATATATTTT. This chain connects TRBV28 to TRBJ1-3; D may be TRBD1 (5 bases). Trimming cost V 8 bases and J 2 bases, with 13 bases left between them. Germline assignment: CDR1 MDHEN and CDR2 SYDVKM. The CDR3 loop spans 14 amino acids.

There are a few counts of this clone. The genes are TRBV5-8 and TRBJ1-2; D gene ambiguous. V dropped 3 bases and J dropped 2 bases, with 14 bases sitting between them. The CDR3 loop spans 15 amino acids. Germline loops: CDR1 SGHTS, CDR2 YDEGEE. CDR3 sequence reads: CASSYPQDSNYGYTF. In DNA form, the CDR3 reads TGTGCCAGCAGCTATCCGCAGGATTCAAACTATGGCTACACCTTC.

The rearrangement links TRBV5-1 to TRBJ1-3, with TRBD1 matching over 9 bases. Germline V lookup: CDR1 SGHRS, CDR2 YFSETQ. The CDR3 has 16 amino acids. V dropped 2 bases and J dropped 1; count of bases not matched to a gene: 4. As DNA, the CDR3 is TGCGCCAGCAGCTTCACAGGGGGCAGTTCTGGAAACACCATATATTTT. This sequence encodes CASSFTGGSSGNTIYF.

The chain recombines TRBV29-1 with TRBJ2-1, with TRBD2 identical over 10 bases. Germline assignment: CDR1 SQVTM and CDR2 ANQGSEA. V shed 4 bases and J 2 bases; nucleotides not matched to a gene: 8. The CDR3 is 16 residues long. The chain's CDR3 is CSVVEASGGTYNEQFF. CDR3 DNA sequence: TGCAGCGTTGTGGAGGCTAGCGGGGGAACCTACAATGAGCAGTTCTTC.

This clone was found once. The CDR3 sequence: CASSGLAPHVGETQYF. The CDR3, as DNA: TGTGCCAGCAGTGGACTAGCGCCTCACGTGGGGGAGACCCAGTACTTC. This rearrangement joins TRBV2 to TRBJ2-5, with 8 bases aligning to TRBD2. The CDR3 covers 16 residues. V shed 4 bases and J 5 bases; nucleotides not matched to a gene: 12. Germline CDR1 SNHLY, CDR2 FYNNEI.

This clone was found once. The chain recombines TRBV5-1 with TRBJ1-2; TRBD1 agrees at 10 bases. Germline CDR1 and CDR2: SGHRS and YFSETQ. V lost 1 base and J lost 5; bases outside the gene matches: 17. The CDR3 consists of 19 residues. CDR3 nucleotides: TGCGCCAGCAGCTTGAGGCCTAGAACGGAACCGGGACAGGGGTATGGCTACACCTTC. This gives the protein CASSLRPRTEPGQGYGYTF.

The chain has TRBV6-5 and TRBJ1-5; D is undetermined. Germline-derived CDR1 and CDR2 are MNHEY and SVGAGI. This CDR3 comprises 16 residues. V gave up 0 bases and J gave up 0 bases, with 9 bases separating them. CDR3 bases: TGTGCCAGCAGTTACTCGCTAGCGAATAGCAATCAGCCCCAGCATTTT. It specifies CASSYSLANSNQPQHF.

The chain has TRBV19 and TRBJ2-7, with D uncertain. CDR3 length: 14 residues. Germline V gene sequence: CDR1 LNHDA, CDR2 SQIVND (reference sequence). Trimming took off 3 bases at V and 5 bases at J, with 14 bases between the two ends. The CDR3 DNA is TGTGCCAGTAGTATTACGGCCAGGCCCCACGAGCAGTACTTC. This encodes CASSITARPHEQYF.

This chain connects TRBV27 to TRBJ2-1; D is unresolved. V was trimmed by 2 bases and J by 4 bases, leaving 6 bases between them. Per germline, CDR1 MNHEY and CDR2 SMNVEV (reference sequence). There are 13 residues in the CDR3. CDR3 DNA: TGTGCCAGCAGTTTAGGGCAGTACAATGAGCAGTTCTTC. Residues: CASSLGQYNEQFF.

The gene calls are TRBV6-5 and TRBJ1-5; D is ambiguous. V lost 6 bases to trimming and J lost 0 bases, with 12 bases between them. This CDR3 spans 15 amino acids. Germline CDR1 reads MNHEY; CDR2 reads SVGAGI. This CDR3 is CASRSGGNSNQPQHF. The CDR3 nucleotides read TGTGCCAGCAGGAGCGGAGGAAATAGCAATCAGCCCCAGCATTTT.

The V gene is TRBV19, the J gene TRBJ1-5; no reliable D call. Looked up from germline, CDR1 is LNHDA and CDR2 is SQIVND (reference sequence). The CDR3 loop spans 14 amino acids. V dropped 0 bases and J dropped 9 bases, with 12 bases sitting between them. The CDR3 nucleotides are TGTGCCAGTAGTATAGATCTAGAAGAGGGGCCCCAGCATTTT. Translated, it gives CASSIDLEEGPQHF. Drawing the rest from reference TRBV19 and TRBJ1-5, the complete variable domain is DGGITQSPKYLFRKEGQNVTLSCEQNLNHDAMYWYRQDPGQGLRLIYYSQIVNDFQKGDIAEGYSVSREKKESFPLTVTSAQKNPTAFYLCASSIDLEEGPQHFGDGTRLSIL.

V and J are TRBV7-2 and TRBJ2-5; perhaps TRBD2 as D (6 bases). Germline V gene lookup returns CDR1 SGHTA and CDR2 FQGNSA. This CDR3 region has 15 residues. V was clipped by 1 base and J by 2 bases, with 11 bases between them. CDR3 protein: CASSLGGSGQETQYF. DNA of the CDR3: TGTGCCAGCAGCTTAGGGGGTAGCGGTCAAGAGACCCAGTACTTC.

This chain joins TRBV7-2 and TRBJ2-2; weak D call: TRBD1 (6 bases). Trimming took 1 base from V and 0 from J, leaving 9 bases between them. The CDR3 is 16 residues long. The germline V gene encodes CDR1 SGHTA and CDR2 FQGNSA. CDR3: CASSLESGANTGELFF. DNA for the CDR3: TGTGCCAGCAGCTTAGAGTCAGGGGCGAACACCGGGGAGCTGTTTTTT.

The J gene is TRBJ2-7, the V gene TRBV23-1, with 8 bases identical to TRBD1. TRBV23-1 is filed as an ORF, its function uncertain. The CDR3 runs 17 residues. V dropped 2 bases and J dropped 4; count of bases not matched to a gene: 13. DNA of the CDR3: TGCGCCAGCAGTCAACCCTCCCCGCGGGACAGGTTATACGAGCAGTACTTC. Translating it yields CASSQPSPRDRLYEQYF.

CDR3 loop: CASSYSVFGETQYF. Here the CDR3 DNA reads TGTGCCAGCAGTTACTCGGTCTTCGGAGAGACCCAGTACTTC. V gene TRBV6-5 combines with J gene TRBJ2-5; no reliable D call. Germline lookup yields CDR1 MNHEY and CDR2 SVGAGI. The CDR3 consists of 14 residues. The V gene lost 0 bases and the J gene lost 4 bases, with 9 bases spanning the gap.

V and J are TRBV6-5 and TRBJ2-7; 7 positions match TRBD2. V shed 6 bases and J 5 bases; nucleotides not matched to a gene: 7. The germline CDR1 and CDR2 sequences are MNHEY and SVGAGI. CDR3 length equals 13 residues. CDR3 sequence reads: CASSRGRENEQYF. DNA of the CDR3: TGTGCCAGCAGCCGCGGGAGAGAAAACGAGCAGTACTTC.

The V gene is TRBV5-6, the J gene TRBJ1-5; perhaps TRBD1 as D (5 bases). Trimming pared 1 base from V and 2 bases from J, leaving 13 bases between. CDR3 length equals 16 residues. Germline assignment: CDR1 SGHDT and CDR2 YYEEEE. The CDR3 sequence: CASSLWGVKGNQPQHF. DNA of the CDR3: TGTGCCAGCAGCTTGTGGGGGGTCAAGGGCAATCAGCCCCAGCATTTT.